Described below is a single TCR beta chain sequence and its context. The sample belongs to a study of shared T cell receptors in the human thymus. Trimming took off 4 bases at V and 1 base at J, with 10 bases between the two ends. The CDR3 has 14 residues. In germline, CDR1 is MDHEN, CDR2 SYDVKM. The method was immunoSEQ multiplex PCR; TCRdb's version includes in-frame clones alone and lacks a portion of them. The sample consists of about 730,000 clones, roughly 88% of them appearing once. In addition, the sample was reused for a study of human thymus T cells. According to that study: Corrective cardiac surgery supplied the resected thymus tissue.

Input material: thymocytes. The clonotype was recovered from a girl under three years old with a congenital heart defect. This chain connects TRBV28 to TRBJ1-1; TRBD1 is a possible D gene (6 bases). The chain's CDR3 is CASSSGQPNTEAFF. Written as DNA, the CDR3 is TGTGCCAGCAGTTCCGGACAGCCGAACACTGAAGCTTTCTTT.